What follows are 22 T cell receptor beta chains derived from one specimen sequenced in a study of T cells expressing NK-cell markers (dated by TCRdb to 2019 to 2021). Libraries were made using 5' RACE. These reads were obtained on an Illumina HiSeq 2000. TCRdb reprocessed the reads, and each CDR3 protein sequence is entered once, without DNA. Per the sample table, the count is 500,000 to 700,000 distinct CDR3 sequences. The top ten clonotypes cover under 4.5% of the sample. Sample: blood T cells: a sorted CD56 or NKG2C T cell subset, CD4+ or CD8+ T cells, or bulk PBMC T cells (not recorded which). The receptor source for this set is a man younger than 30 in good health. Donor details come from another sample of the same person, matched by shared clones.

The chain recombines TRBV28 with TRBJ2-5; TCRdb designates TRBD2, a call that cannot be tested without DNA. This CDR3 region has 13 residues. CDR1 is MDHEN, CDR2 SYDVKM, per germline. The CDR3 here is CAGAASAMETQYF.

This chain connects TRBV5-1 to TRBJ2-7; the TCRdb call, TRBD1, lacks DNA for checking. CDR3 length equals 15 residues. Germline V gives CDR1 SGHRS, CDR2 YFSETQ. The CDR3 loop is CASSLGTGGRTGQYF.

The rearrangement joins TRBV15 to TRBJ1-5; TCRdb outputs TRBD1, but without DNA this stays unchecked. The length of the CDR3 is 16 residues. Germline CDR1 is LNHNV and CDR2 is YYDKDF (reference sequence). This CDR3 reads CATSRDGGGGNQPQHF.

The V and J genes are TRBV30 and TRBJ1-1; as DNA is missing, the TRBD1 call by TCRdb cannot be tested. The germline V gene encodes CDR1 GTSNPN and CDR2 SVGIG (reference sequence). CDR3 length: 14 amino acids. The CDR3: CAWSPDRGGLGAFF.

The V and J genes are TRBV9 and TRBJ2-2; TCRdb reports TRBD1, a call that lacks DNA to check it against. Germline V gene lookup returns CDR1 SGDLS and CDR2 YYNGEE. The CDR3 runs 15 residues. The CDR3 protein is CASSVEGARTGELFF. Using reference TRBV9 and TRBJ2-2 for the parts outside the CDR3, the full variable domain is DSGVTQTPKHLITATGQRVTLRCSPRSGDLSVYWYQQSLDQGLQFLIQYYNGEERAKGNILERFSAQQFPDLHSELNLSSLELGDSALYFCASSVEGARTGELFFGEGSRLTVL.

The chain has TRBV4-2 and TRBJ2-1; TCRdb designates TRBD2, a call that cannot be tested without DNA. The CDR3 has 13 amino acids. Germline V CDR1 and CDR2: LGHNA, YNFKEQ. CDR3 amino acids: CASSQAGGNEQFF.

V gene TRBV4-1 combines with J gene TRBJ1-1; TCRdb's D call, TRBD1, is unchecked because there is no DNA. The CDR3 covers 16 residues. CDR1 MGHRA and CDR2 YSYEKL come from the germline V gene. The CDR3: CASSPSHRTLNTEAFF.

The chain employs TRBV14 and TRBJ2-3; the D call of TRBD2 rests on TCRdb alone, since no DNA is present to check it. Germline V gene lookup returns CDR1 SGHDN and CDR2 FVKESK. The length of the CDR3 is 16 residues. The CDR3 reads CASSQGLAGVTDTQYF.

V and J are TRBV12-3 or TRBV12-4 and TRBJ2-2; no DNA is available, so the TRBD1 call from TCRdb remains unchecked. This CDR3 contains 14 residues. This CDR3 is CASSWDRATGELFF.

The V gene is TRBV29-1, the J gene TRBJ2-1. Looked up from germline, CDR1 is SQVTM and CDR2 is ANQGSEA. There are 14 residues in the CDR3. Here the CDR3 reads CSVGGRGTYNEQFF.

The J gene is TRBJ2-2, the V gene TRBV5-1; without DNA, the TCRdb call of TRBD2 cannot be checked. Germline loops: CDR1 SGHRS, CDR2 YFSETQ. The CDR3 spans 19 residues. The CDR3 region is CASSLTQSPGPRNTGELFF.

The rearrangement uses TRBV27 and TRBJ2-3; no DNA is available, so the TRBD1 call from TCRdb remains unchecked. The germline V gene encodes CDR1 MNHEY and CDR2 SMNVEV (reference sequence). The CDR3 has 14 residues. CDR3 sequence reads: CASHGQGRPDTQYF.

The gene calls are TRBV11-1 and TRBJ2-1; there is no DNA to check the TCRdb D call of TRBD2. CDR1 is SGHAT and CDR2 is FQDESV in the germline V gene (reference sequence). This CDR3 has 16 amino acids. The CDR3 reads CASSRGLASSYNEQFF.

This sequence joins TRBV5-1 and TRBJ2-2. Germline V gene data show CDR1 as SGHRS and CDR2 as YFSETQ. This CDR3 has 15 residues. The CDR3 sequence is CASSLLTEPTGELFF.

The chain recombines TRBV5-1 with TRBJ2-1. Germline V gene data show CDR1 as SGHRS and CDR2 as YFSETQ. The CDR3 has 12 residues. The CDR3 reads CASSEVRGEQFF.

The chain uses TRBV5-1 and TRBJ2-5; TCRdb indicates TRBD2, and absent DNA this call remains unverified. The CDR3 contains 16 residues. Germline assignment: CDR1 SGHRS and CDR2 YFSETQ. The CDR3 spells CASSSSGTMREETQYF.

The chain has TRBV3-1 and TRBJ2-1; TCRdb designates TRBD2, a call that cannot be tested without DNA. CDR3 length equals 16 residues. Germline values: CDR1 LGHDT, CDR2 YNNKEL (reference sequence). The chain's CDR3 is CASSQDELLDGNEQFF.

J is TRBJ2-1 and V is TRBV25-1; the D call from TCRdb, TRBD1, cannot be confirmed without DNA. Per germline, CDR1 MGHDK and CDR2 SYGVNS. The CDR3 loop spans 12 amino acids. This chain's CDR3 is CASSVAGGEQFF.

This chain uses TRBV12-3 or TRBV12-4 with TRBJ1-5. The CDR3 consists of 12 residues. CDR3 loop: CASSPTNQPQHF.

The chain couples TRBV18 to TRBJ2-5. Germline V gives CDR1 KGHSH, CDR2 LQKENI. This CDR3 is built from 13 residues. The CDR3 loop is CASSPSELLTQYF.

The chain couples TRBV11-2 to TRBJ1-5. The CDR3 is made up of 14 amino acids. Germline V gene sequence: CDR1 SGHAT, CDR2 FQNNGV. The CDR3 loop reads CASSLDPNNQPQHF.

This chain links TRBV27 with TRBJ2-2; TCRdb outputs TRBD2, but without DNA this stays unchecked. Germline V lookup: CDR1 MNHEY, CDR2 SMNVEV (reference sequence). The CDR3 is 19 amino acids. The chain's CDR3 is CASSFTRLAGVVDTGELFF.